Each of the 30 T cell receptor beta chains below was sequenced from the same sample in a study of blood T cell repertoires in COVID-19 (dated by TCRdb to about 2020). Library prep was done by the immunoSEQ multiplex PCR assay. What TCRdb holds here is the immuneACCESS table cut down to in-frame rearrangements. Part of the clones is not present; checked against another copy, under half of the missing clones reflect an unresolved V gene, and the others are unexplained. Within this sample are 230,000 or so clones, with 75% to 85% of them counted one time only. The ten largest clones take up around 7.5% of the sample. Material for sequencing was peripheral blood. Receptor source: a woman aged 80 or over with COVID-19, enrolled during active disease.

The rearrangement links TRBV5-1 to TRBJ2-3; 13 bases agree with TRBD2. This CDR3 contains 18 residues. J was trimmed by 4 bases and V by 3 bases; bases with no gene match: 11. Germline V lookup: CDR1 SGHRS, CDR2 YFSETQ. This CDR3 reads CASSSTGTSGIGADTQYF. For the CDR3, the DNA is TGCGCCAGCAGCTCGACCGGGACTAGCGGGATCGGGGCAGATACGCAGTATTTT.

The V gene is TRBV4-2, the J gene TRBJ2-7; a weak D match, TRBD2 (6 bases). Germline V gene data show CDR1 as LGHNA and CDR2 as YNFKEQ. The CDR3 is made up of 14 amino acids. V shed 6 bases and J shed 4 bases, with 16 bases lying between them. In nucleotides, the CDR3 is TGTGCCAGCAGTTCCCAGGACTACGGGTACGAGCAGTACTTC. Translated: CASSSQDYGYEQYF.

The chain links TRBV19 to TRBJ1-6, with D possibly being TRBD1 (6 bases). Per the germline V gene, CDR1 is LNHDA and CDR2 is SQIVND (reference sequence). The ends were cut back, 3 bases at V and 5 bases at J, with 11 bases in the middle. This CDR3 comprises 15 residues. The CDR3 is CASSMPNRDNSPLHF. Written as DNA, the CDR3 is TGTGCCAGTAGTATGCCGAACAGGGATAATTCACCCCTCCACTTT.

This chain uses TRBV6-5 with TRBJ1-1; D is possibly TRBD1 (6 bases). V lost 6 bases and J lost 7, with 15 bases in between. The CDR3 has 13 residues. Germline CDR1 MNHEY, CDR2 SVGAGI. The CDR3 nucleotides read TGTGCCAGCAGCCAGACAGGATTTAATGAAGCTTTCTTT. Translating gives CASSQTGFNEAFF.

V and J are TRBV6-5 and TRBJ2-5; a weak D match, TRBD2 (6 bases). The CDR3 loop spans 16 amino acids. In germline, CDR1 is MNHEY, CDR2 SVGAGI. V lost 0 bases and J 5 bases, leaving 16 bases between the germline ends. The CDR3 DNA is TGTGCCAGCAGTTACTCGATCGTCGGGGGTGGTGAGACCCAGTACTTC. Amino acid sequence: CASSYSIVGGGETQYF.

The chain has TRBV2 and TRBJ2-6; a possible D gene is TRBD1 (7 bases). From germline, CDR1 is SNHLY and CDR2 FYNNEI. V shed 11 bases and J shed 0 bases, with 14 bases lying between them. The CDR3 length is 15 residues. In nucleotides, the CDR3 is TGTGCCGGGGGGACAGTAAGCTCTGGGGCCAACGTCCTGACTTTC. Protein sequence: CAGGTVSSGANVLTF.

This chain connects TRBV5-1 to TRBJ1-6; D is unclear. The CDR3 runs to 13 residues. Trimming took 3 bases from V and 7 from J, leaving 8 bases between them. Per the germline V gene, CDR1 is SGHRS and CDR2 is YFSETQ. CDR3 loop: CASSSEGNSPLHF. In DNA form, the CDR3 reads TGCGCCAGCAGCTCCGAGGGAAATTCACCCCTCCACTTT.

The chain joins TRBV10-3 to TRBJ1-1; perhaps TRBD1 as D (6 bases). CDR3 size: 13 residues. V dropped 6 bases and J dropped 7 bases, with 15 bases sitting between them. Per the germline V gene, CDR1 is ENHRY and CDR2 is SYGVKD. Here the CDR3 reads CAISYRAQDEAFF. CDR3 DNA: TGTGCCATCAGCTACAGGGCTCAAGATGAAGCTTTCTTT.

This clone was counted a few times. The chain uses TRBV24-1 and TRBJ1-6; no firm D call. This CDR3 contains 19 residues. Germline CDR1 and CDR2: KGHDR and SFDVKD. With 3 bases removed from V and 2 bases from J, the gap between germline ends came to 19 bases. This CDR3 is CATSDVGDCQITYNSPLHF. CDR3 sequence (DNA): TGTGCCACCAGTGATGTGGGAGATTGCCAAATAACCTATAATTCACCCCTCCACTTT.

The genes are TRBV10-2 and TRBJ1-2; 8 bases map to TRBD1. The junction had 7 bases not matched to a gene; V was cut back by 5 bases and J by 5 bases. This CDR3 comprises 14 residues. Germline values: CDR1 WSHSY, CDR2 SAAADI. CDR3 sequence reads: CASSKDRDQYGYTF. The DNA of the CDR3 is TGCGCCAGCAGTAAGGACAGGGACCAATATGGCTACACCTTC.

A few counts support this clone. This chain links TRBV7-9 with TRBJ1-2; 8 nucleotides line up with TRBD1. Germline lookup yields CDR1 SEHNR and CDR2 FQNEAQ (reference sequence). Trimming at V came to 2 bases and at J to 9 bases, leaving 11 bases not matched to a gene. The CDR3 contains 15 residues. The CDR3 DNA reads TGTGCCAGCAGCTTACTCTCTACAGGGGGAATTCGCTACACCTTC. Protein: CASSLLSTGGIRYTF.

This rearrangement joins TRBV24-1 to TRBJ1-5; D gene unclear. The CDR3 has 13 residues. The germline gives CDR1 KGHDR, CDR2 SFDVKD. V lost 1 base to trimming and J lost 6 bases, with 6 bases between them. This CDR3 reads CATSDFGSQPQHF. CDR3 nucleotides: TGTGCCACCAGTGATTTCGGGAGTCAGCCCCAGCATTTT.

The chain couples TRBV28 to TRBJ1-5; D gene unclear. CDR1 is MDHEN, CDR2 SYDVKM, per germline. The ends were cut back, 6 bases at V and 8 bases at J, with 11 bases in the middle. CDR3 length: 12 residues. The CDR3: CASSPFIKPQHF. CDR3 nucleotides: TGTGCCAGCAGCCCTTTTATAAAGCCCCAGCATTTT. Full variable domain (rest looked up from reference TRBV28 and TRBJ1-5): DVKVTQSSRYLVKRTGEKVFLECVQDMDHENMFWYRQDPGLGLRLIYFSYDVKMKEKGDIPEGYSVSREKKERFSLILESASTNQTSMYLCASSPFIKPQHFGDGTRLSIL.

The chain links TRBV29-1 to TRBJ2-1; D gene ambiguous. Trimming stripped 3 bases from V and 4 bases from J, with 7 bases between. Germline V lookup: CDR1 SQVTM, CDR2 ANQGSEA. This CDR3 has 12 residues. The CDR3 DNA sequence: TGCAGCGTTGATGTCGGGTACAATGAGCAGTTCTTC. It yields the protein CSVDVGYNEQFF.

This clone was seen only once. The CDR3 protein is CASSRRSRERTDTQYF. CDR3 nucleotides: TGTGCCAGCAGCAGAAGGAGCAGGGAAAGGACAGATACGCAGTATTTT. J is TRBJ2-3 and V is TRBV21-1; the tabulated D call, TRBD1, remains unverified against the DNA. TRBV21-1 is a pseudogene segment. CDR3 size: 16 residues.

The J gene is TRBJ1-5, the V gene TRBV2, with TRBD1 matching 7 bases. Germline V gives CDR1 SNHLY, CDR2 FYNNEI. The CDR3 is made up of 16 amino acids. Germline trimming cut 4 bases from V and 5 bases from J; bases unmatched to any gene: 11. CDR3 in DNA: TGTGCCAGCAGTGGGAAGCCGACAGGGACCTATCAGCCCCAGCATTTT. Its translation is CASSGKPTGTYQPQHF.

V usage is TRBV5-4 and J usage is TRBJ1-4, with D perhaps matching TRBD1 (5 bases). CDR3 length: 16 amino acids. CDR1 SGHNT and CDR2 YYREEE come from the germline V gene (reference sequence). The V and J ends lost 0 bases and 0 bases respectively, with 9 bases between them. The CDR3 nucleotides are TGTGCCAGCAGCTTGGGGGGCGCAGCAACTAATGAAAAACTGTTTTTT. Residues: CASSLGGAATNEKLFF.

This clone was found a few times. This chain links TRBV28 with TRBJ2-7, with TRBD2 identical over 9 bases. The CDR3 contains 14 residues. CDR1 and CDR2 (germline): MDHEN, SYDVKM. V shed 3 bases, J shed 7 bases, and the junction held 7 bases outside the gene matches. The CDR3 is CASSLGLASGEQYF. CDR3 nucleotide sequence: TGTGCCAGCAGTTTGGGACTAGCATCGGGGGAGCAGTACTTC.

This clone was seen once. V gene TRBV5-1 combines with J gene TRBJ1-2, with D uncertain. V was shortened by 1 base and J by 7 bases, with 17 bases between the two germline ends. Germline assignment: CDR1 SGHRS and CDR2 YFSETQ. This CDR3 has 15 amino acids. This CDR3 reads CASSLRDAGSGGYTF. CDR3 in DNA: TGCGCCAGCAGCTTGAGAGATGCGGGTTCCGGTGGCTACACCTTC.

In its sample, this clone was seen once. The V and J genes are TRBV7-3 and TRBJ2-5; 8 positions match TRBD1. The CDR3 totals 16 residues. Germline CDR1 and CDR2: SGHTA and FQGTGA. V trimming: 5 bases; J trimming: 2 bases; junction bases outside the gene matches: 10. CDR3 in DNA: TGTGCCAGCAGCCCCAGGACAGGGAGTTTACAAGAGACCCAGTACTTC. Its protein product is CASSPRTGSLQETQYF.

The chain employs TRBV7-9 and TRBJ1-1; D is possibly TRBD1 (6 bases). The V gene's germline CDR1 is SEHNR and CDR2 FQNEAQ (reference sequence). Trimming shortened V by 5 bases and J by 1 base, and 11 bases separated the two germline ends. The CDR3 runs 14 residues. The CDR3 sequence is CASSTWTENTEAFF. The CDR3 bases are TGTGCCAGCAGCACCTGGACAGAGAACACTGAAGCTTTCTTT.

This clone is a singleton in its sample. V is TRBV27 and J is TRBJ2-7; tentatively, D is TRBD2 (6 bases). V lost 1 base to trimming and J lost 7 bases, with 11 bases between them. The CDR3 extends over 13 amino acids. CDR1 and CDR2 from the germline V gene are MNHEY and SMNVEV (reference sequence). CDR3 residues: CASSLFIGREQYF. The CDR3 DNA sequence: TGTGCCAGCAGTTTATTTATAGGGAGGGAGCAGTACTTC.

In regard to this clone: Other DNA sequences in this sample translate to the same CDR3. CDR3 in amino acids: CASSPPGTGNQPQHF. As DNA, the CDR3 is TGTGCCAGCAGTCCCCCCGGGACAGGTAATCAGCCCCAGCATTTT. J is TRBJ1-5 and V is TRBV2, with TRBD1 matching over 8 bases. Germline lookup yields CDR1 SNHLY and CDR2 FYNNEI. V lost 5 bases, J lost 4 bases, and 7 bases stayed unmatched. This CDR3 spans 15 amino acids.

The chain uses TRBV5-8 and TRBJ2-5; perhaps TRBD2 as D (5 bases). The V end was cut by 0 bases, the J end by 4 bases, with 13 bases between. The germline V gene has CDR1 SGHTS and CDR2 YDEGEE. The CDR3 totals 15 residues. The CDR3 loop is CASSLGLERRETQYF. DNA of the CDR3: TGTGCCAGCAGCTTGGGCCTCGAGCGGAGAGAGACCCAGTACTTC.

The chain uses TRBV29-1 and TRBJ1-2; D gene ambiguous. Trimming removed 0 bases at V and 5 bases at J, with 16 bases between. In germline, CDR1 is SQVTM, CDR2 ANQGSEA. The CDR3 covers 15 residues. The CDR3 is CSVEDPLRGGYGYTF. In DNA, the CDR3 is TGCAGCGTTGAAGACCCGTTACGGGGAGGATATGGCTACACCTTC.

The genes are TRBV27 and TRBJ1-4, with D unclear. V was clipped by 5 bases and J by 10 bases, with 14 bases between them. CDR1 and CDR2 (germline): MNHEY, SMNVEV (reference sequence). CDR3 length equals 13 residues. CDR3 in amino acids: CASSPGRARKLFF. DNA for the CDR3: TGTGCCAGCAGTCCCGGGAGGGCGAGAAAACTGTTTTTT.

The chain recombines TRBV12-5 with TRBJ2-2; 7 bases align to TRBD1. CDR3 size: 13 residues. Germline V lookup: CDR1 LGHNT, CDR2 FRNRAP. CDR3 sequence: CASWTGNTGELFF. In DNA, the CDR3 is TGTGCATCCTGGACAGGGAACACCGGGGAGCTGTTTTTT. The whole variable domain, remainder taken from reference TRBV12-5 and TRBJ2-2, is DARVTQTPRHKVTEMGQEVTMRCQPILGHNTVFWYRQTMMQGLELLAYFRNRAPLDDSGMPKDRFSAEMPDATLATLKIQPSEPRDSAVYFCASWTGNTGELFFGEGSRLTVL.

This sequence joins TRBV30 and TRBJ1-4; D may be TRBD1 (5 bases). The ends were cut back, 3 bases at V and 7 bases at J, with 12 bases in the middle. Germline values: CDR1 GTSNPN, CDR2 SVGIG (reference sequence). This CDR3 has 13 amino acids. The CDR3 spells CAWREGRIEKLFF. The DNA of the CDR3 is TGTGCCTGGAGGGAGGGGAGGATTGAAAAACTGTTTTTT.

The sample holds one count of this clone. The rearrangement joins TRBV4-1 to TRBJ2-1; TRBD2 might be the D (6 bases). Germline V gene sequence: CDR1 MGHRA, CDR2 YSYEKL. With 2 bases removed from V and 1 base from J, the gap between germline ends came to 12 bases. The CDR3 sequence is 16 residues long. The CDR3 nucleotides are TGCGCCAGCAGCCAAATGGGAGGTCCTTCCTACAATGAGCAGTTCTTC. Amino acids: CASSQMGGPSYNEQFF.

Here the CDR3 DNA reads TGTGCCAGCAGTCGTGGACTAGCGGGGTTCAATGAGCAGTTCTTC. It is translated as CASSRGLAGFNEQFF. This chain uses TRBV5-8 with TRBJ2-1; 12 positions agree with TRBD2. The CDR3 length is 15 residues. CDR1 is SGHTS, CDR2 YDEGEE, per germline. V shed 5 bases and J 6 bases; nucleotides not matched to a gene: 6.